This record concerns one T cell receptor beta chain sequence. This record belongs to a study of blood T cell repertoires in COVID-19. In the authors' methods: It was from reference gene primer amplification that nucleated cell counts were estimated. The protocol was immunoSEQ multiplex PCR, while the TCRdb copy is restricted to in-frame clones and leaves out a portion. V and J calls and clone size are given by that table; D and trimming were obtained from the DNA. Of approximately 32,000 clones in the sample, 88% are singletons; the top ten hold about 5%. V lost 3 bases and J 5 bases, leaving 13 bases between the germline ends. The V gene's germline CDR1 is LNHDA and CDR2 SQIVND (reference sequence). CDR3 length: 14 amino acids.

The sample taken for sequencing was peripheral blood. The chain carries TRBV19 and TRBJ1-1; no reliable D call. The sequence was obtained from a woman aged 65 to 85 with active COVID-19. CDR3 protein: CASSIAVTGTEAFF. The DNA of the CDR3 is TGTGCCAGTAGTATCGCGGTTACGGGGACTGAAGCTTTCTTT.